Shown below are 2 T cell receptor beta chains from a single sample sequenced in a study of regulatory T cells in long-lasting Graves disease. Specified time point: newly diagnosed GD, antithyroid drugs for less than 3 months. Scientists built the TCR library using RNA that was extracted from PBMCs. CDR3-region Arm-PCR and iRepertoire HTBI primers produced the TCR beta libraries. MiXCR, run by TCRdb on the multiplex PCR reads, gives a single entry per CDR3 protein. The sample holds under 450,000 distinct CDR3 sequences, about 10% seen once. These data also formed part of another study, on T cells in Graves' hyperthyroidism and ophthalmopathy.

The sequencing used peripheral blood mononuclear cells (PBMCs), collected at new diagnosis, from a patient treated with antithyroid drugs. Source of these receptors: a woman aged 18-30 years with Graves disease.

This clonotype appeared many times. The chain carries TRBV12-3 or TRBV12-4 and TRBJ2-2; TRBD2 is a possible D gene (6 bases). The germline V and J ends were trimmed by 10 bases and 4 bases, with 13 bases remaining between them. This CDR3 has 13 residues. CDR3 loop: CATPSSATGELFF. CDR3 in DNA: TGTGCCACCCCTTCTAGCGCCACCGGGGAGCTGTTTTTT.

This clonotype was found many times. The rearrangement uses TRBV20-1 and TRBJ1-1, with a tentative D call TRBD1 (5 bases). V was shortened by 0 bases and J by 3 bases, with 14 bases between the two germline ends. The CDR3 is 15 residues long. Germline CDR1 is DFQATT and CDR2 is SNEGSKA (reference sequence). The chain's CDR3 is CSARDGGTPDTEAFF. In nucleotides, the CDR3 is TGCAGTGCTAGAGATGGGGGAACACCGGACACTGAAGCTTTCTTT.